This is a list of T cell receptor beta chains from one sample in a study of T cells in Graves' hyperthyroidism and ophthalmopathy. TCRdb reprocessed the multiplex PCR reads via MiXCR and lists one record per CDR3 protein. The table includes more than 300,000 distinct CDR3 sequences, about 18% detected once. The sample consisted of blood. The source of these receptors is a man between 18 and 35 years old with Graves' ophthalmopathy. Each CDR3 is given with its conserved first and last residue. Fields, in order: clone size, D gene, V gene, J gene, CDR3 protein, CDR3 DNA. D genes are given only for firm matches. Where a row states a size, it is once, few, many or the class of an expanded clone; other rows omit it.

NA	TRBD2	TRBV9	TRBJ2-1	CASSVATSGTQSSYNEQFF	TGTGCCAGCAGCGTAGCGACTAGCGGGACCCAAAGCTCCTACAATGAGCAGTTCTTC
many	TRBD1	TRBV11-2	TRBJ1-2	CASSPDRDRGYTF	TGTGCCAGCAGCCCGGACAGGGATAGGGGCTACACCTTC
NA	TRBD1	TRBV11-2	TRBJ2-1	CASSARTGGNGQFF	TGTGCCAGCAGCGCTCGGACAGGGGGCAATGGGCAGTTCTTC
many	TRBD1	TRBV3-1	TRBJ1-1	CASSQGQGAWLVF	TGTGCCAGCAGCCAAGGACAGGGGGCTTGGTTGGTCTTT
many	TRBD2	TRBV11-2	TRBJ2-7	CASSLDLTGGLNEQYF	TGTGCCAGCAGCTTAGATCTGACGGGGGGGCTCAACGAGCAGTACTTC
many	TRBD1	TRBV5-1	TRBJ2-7	CASSAGTDEQYF	TGCGCCAGCAGCGCCGGGACAGACGAGCAGTACTTC
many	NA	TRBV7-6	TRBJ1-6	CASSSVGGSPLHF	TGTGCCAGCAGCTCAGTAGGGGGTTCACCCCTCCACTTT
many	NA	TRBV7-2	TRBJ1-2	CASSNFWDGYTF	TGTGCCAGCAGCAACTTTTGGGACGGCTACACCTTC
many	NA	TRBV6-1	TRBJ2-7	CASSRSFGASRNYEQYF	TGTGCCAGCAGCCGCTCCTTCGGGGCGTCGCGAAACTACGAGCAGTACTTC
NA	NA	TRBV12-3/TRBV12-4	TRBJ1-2	CASSPERATILNYGYTF	TGTGCCAGCAGTCCAGAGAGGGCAACTATTTTGAACTATGGCTACACCTTC
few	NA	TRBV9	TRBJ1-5	CASSMGEYSNQPQHF	TGTGCCAGCAGCATGGGAGAATATAGCAATCAGCCCCAGCATTTT